This T cell receptor beta chain was observed in a study of a mutant IDH1 vaccine in newly diagnosed glioma. For the study at large: Patients underwent eight vaccinations, which took place in weeks 1, 3, 5, 7, 11, 15, 19 and 23. Patients got their first vaccination 4-6 weeks after radiotherapy alone, or with temozolomide cycles. Pretreatment consisted of radiotherapy, temozolomide, or both, with most receiving both. Treated patients comprised about 60% males and 37.5% females, mean age roughly 44 years.

The table came from immunoSEQ multiplex PCR; TCRdb's copy has only in-frame clones and leaves some out. The sample carries 25,000 to 35,000 clones, roughly nine tenths recorded once. Of note for this clone: Its target is unknown.

The CDR3 consists of 14 residues. The V and J ends lost 1 base and 4 bases respectively, with 10 bases between them. The germline V gene encodes CDR1 SGHDN and CDR2 FVKESK. Time point denoted: week 5, during vaccination. Vaccinated patients received 300 ug of mutant IDH1 20-mer peptide per dose, with topical imiquimod. The clonotype was recovered from a man between 18 and 35 years old with glioma. The sample consisted of PBMCs, taken from a glioma patient whose treatment included an IDH1 peptide vaccine. This chain links TRBV14 with TRBJ2-5; tentatively, D is TRBD2 (6 bases). This CDR3 is CASSQGGLPETQYF. The DNA for the CDR3 is TGTGCCAGCAGCCAAGGAGGACTACCAGAGACCCAGTACTTC.